Following are 11 T cell receptor beta chains from one sample sequenced in a study of T cell repertoires in cytomegalovirus infection (dated by TCRdb to the late 2010s). These receptors have no known antigen. The sequencer listed for this sample is Illumina HiSeq 1500. TCRdb reprocessed the public reads (quality trimming at Q25 with fastp, clone calling with MiXCR) and kept in-frame beta chains. Merged by CDR3 protein, the rows form single entries marked with the most common genes and DNA. This sample comprises roughly 800,000 distinct CDR3 sequences, 25% to 35% of them detected only once. Roughly 14% of the sample is in the top ten clones. What this sample's treatment or condition label stands for: in vitro stimulation with specific CMV peptide epitopes to enrich CMV-specific T cells. The material sequenced was cultured CD8+ T cells from PBMCs, taken from culture after CMV antigen stimulation. All receptors derive from a human donor in good health (CMV status not recorded). Some clones in this sample may be carry-over from other donors' samples.

The rearrangement links TRBV7-2 to TRBJ2-3; D is tentatively TRBD1 or TRBD2 (6 bases each). Trimming removed 3 bases at V and 8 bases at J, with 18 bases between. CDR3 length: 15 amino acids. Germline CDR1 is SGHTA and CDR2 is FQGNSA. The CDR3 bases are TGTGCCAGCAGCTTTGCCGGTGGGGGGCCTCGTACGCAGTATTTT. Translation: CASSFAGGGPRTQYF. Combining the CDR3 with reference TRBV7-2 and TRBJ2-3 gives the whole variable domain GAGVSQSPSNKVTEKGKDVELRCDPISGHTALYWYRQSLGQGLEFLIYFQGNSAPDKSGLPSDRFSAERTGGSVSTLTIQRTQQEDSAVYLCASSFAGGGPRTQYFGPGTRLTVL.

This clonotype was detected only a few times. This chain joins TRBV7-6 and TRBJ2-1; TRBD1 matches 10 bases. This CDR3 spans 15 amino acids. Germline loops: CDR1 SGHVS, CDR2 FNYEAQ. J gave up 8 bases and V 7 bases, and 11 bases lay outside the gene matches. As DNA, the CDR3 is TGTGCCAGCACCCCTCCGGGACAGGGGATCGATGAGCAGTTCTTC. This encodes CASTPPGQGIDEQFF.

This clonotype was seen ten or more times. This CDR3 is CASSSNRMLLGGYTF. The CDR3 bases are TGTGCCAGCAGCTCAAACAGGATGCTATTGGGAGGCTACACCTTC. The gene calls are TRBV7-9 and TRBJ1-2; tentative D call: TRBD1 (5 bases). In germline, CDR1 is SEHNR, CDR2 FQNEAQ (reference sequence). The V end lost 4 bases, the J end lost 8 bases, and 20 bases lay between the germline ends. The CDR3 sequence is 15 residues long.

This clonotype was detected a few times. The gene calls are TRBV27 and TRBJ2-3; 9 nucleotides agree with TRBD1. Germline CDR1 is MNHEY and CDR2 is SMNVEV (reference sequence). The CDR3 has 16 amino acids. The trim removed 4 bases at V and 0 bases at J, leaving 5 bases unmatched. CDR3 DNA: TGTGCCAGCAGTTCCGGGACAGGGATTAGCACAGATACGCAGTATTTT. Protein product: CASSSGTGISTDTQYF.

The CDR3: CASGEGQGLMNTEAFF. CDR3 DNA: TGTGCTAGTGGTGAGGGACAGGGACTCATGAACACTGAAGCTTTCTTT. The genes are TRBV12-5 and TRBJ1-1, with TRBD1 matching over 9 bases. V lost 5 bases, J lost 0 bases, and 7 bases stayed unmatched. CDR1 and CDR2 from the germline V gene are LGHNT and FRNRAP. The length of the CDR3 is 16 residues. The complete variable domain, with remaining parts taken from reference TRBV12-5 and TRBJ1-1, reads DARVTQTPRHKVTEMGQEVTMRCQPILGHNTVFWYRQTMMQGLELLAYFRNRAPLDDSGMPKDRFSAEMPDATLATLKIQPSEPRDSAVYFCASGEGQGLMNTEAFFGQGTRLTVV.

This clonotype was seen many times. The genes are TRBV7-2 and TRBJ2-3, with TRBD2 as a possible D gene (6 bases). The germline V gene has CDR1 SGHTA and CDR2 FQGNSA. This CDR3 has 15 residues. V lost 3 bases to trimming and J lost 9 bases, with 19 bases between them. CDR3 region: CASSFPTRSPRTQYF. CDR3 sequence (DNA): TGTGCCAGCAGCTTCCCGACTAGATCGCCAAGGACGCAGTATTTT.

The chain uses TRBV12-3 or TRBV12-4 and TRBJ2-5; TRBD1 matches 7 bases. The V gene end was trimmed by 3 bases and the J gene end by 2 bases; junction bases not matched to a gene: 6. This CDR3 contains 15 residues. The CDR3 here is CASSFAGGEQETQYF. In DNA form, the CDR3 reads TGTGCCAGCAGTTTCGCAGGGGGAGAACAAGAGACCCAGTACTTC.

Ten or more counts support this clonotype. This chain uses TRBV11-2 with TRBJ2-1; D is unresolved. The ends were cut back, 0 bases at V and 0 bases at J, with 3 bases in the middle. Germline V gene sequence: CDR1 SGHAT, CDR2 FQNNGV. CDR3 length: 14 amino acids. The CDR3 nucleotides read TGTGCCAGCAGCTTAGACCTCTCCTACAATGAGCAGTTCTTC. Its translation is CASSLDLSYNEQFF.

Only a few counts were recorded for this clonotype. V gene TRBV7-6 combines with J gene TRBJ1-4; no definite D call. V lost 4 bases, J lost 2 bases, and 14 bases lay in between. The CDR3 consists of 16 residues. Germline assignment: CDR1 SGHVS and CDR2 FNYEAQ. Here the CDR3 reads CASSSAGRETNEKLFF. DNA of the CDR3: TGTGCCAGCAGCTCCGCCGGACGGGAGACTAATGAAAAACTGTTTTTT.

This clonotype occurred a few times. The gene calls are TRBV2 and TRBJ2-1; 7 positions agree with TRBD1. The germline CDR1 and CDR2 sequences are SNHLY and FYNNEI. The CDR3 spans 15 residues. V was clipped by 5 bases and J by 2 bases; unmatched bases: 6. The CDR3 region has the DNA TGTGCCAGCAGTTTCCAGGGGGTAACCTACAATGAGCAGTTCTTC. Its protein is CASSFQGVTYNEQFF.

V usage is TRBV7-9 and J usage is TRBJ2-1, with 7 positions matching TRBD1. CDR3 size: 16 residues. V lost 1 base to trimming and J lost 10 bases; unmatched junction nucleotides: 13. Germline CDR1 is SEHNR and CDR2 is FQNEAQ (reference sequence). CDR3 in amino acids: CASSLDDLAVTGEQFF. In DNA, the CDR3 is TGTGCCAGCAGCTTAGATGACCTGGCGGTGACAGGGGAGCAGTTCTTC.